This entry features one T cell receptor (beta chain) sequence. The antigen is undetermined. The V end was cut by 3 bases, the J end by 4 bases, with 15 bases between. The germline V gene has CDR1 DFQATT and CDR2 SNEGSKA (reference sequence). This CDR3 has 14 amino acids. The data belong to a study of breast tumors, draining lymph nodes, adjacent tissues. TCRdb called the multiplex PCR reads again in MiXCR, with one record for every CDR3 protein. The sample holds more than 10,000 distinct CDR3 sequences, less than 85% seen once. Study outcomes and limitations: That most tumor T cells come from lymph nodes remained unproven. Compared with basal-like, luminal-like tumors shared significantly more repertoire with nontumor tissue. Tumors had less TCR diversity than lymph nodes, more than nontumor tissue.

The V and J genes are TRBV20-1 and TRBJ2-5; D is possibly TRBD1 (6 bases). The clonotype originates from a female donor with breast cancer. Some clones in this sample may be carry-over from other donors' samples. The sequenced sample consisted of tumor-adjacent breast tissue. The CDR3 DNA is TGCAGTGCTAGGTTACAGGGAAGGGGAGAGACCCAGTACTTC. Its protein is CSARLQGRGETQYF.